Listed below are T cell receptor beta chains from one sample, sequenced in a study of T cell responses to AZD1222 COVID-19 vaccine. The data were produced by immunoSEQ multiplex PCR, yet TCRdb's version contains in-frame clones alone and is incomplete. The sample has about 120,000 clones, more than 85% seen once. The sample in question was peripheral blood, obtained 28 days after the second AZD1222 dose. The source is an adult who received the AZD1222 COVID-19 vaccine. Both conserved end residues are part of each CDR3. A D gene is named only where the DNA matches it firmly. Rows give clone size only sometimes, using once, few, many, or a class for an expanded clone.

j_call: TRBJ2-7
cdr3_length: 15
v_call: TRBV7-2
clone_size: NA
d_call: TRBD1
cdr3_nt: TGTGCCAGCAGCCGGGACAGGGGAGGAACCTACGAGCAGTACTTC
cdr3_aa: CASSRDRGGTYEQYF

j_call: TRBJ1-3
cdr3_length: 14
v_call: TRBV18
clone_size: NA
d_call: NA
cdr3_nt: TGTGCCAGCTCACCAGGGGGCAACGGAAACACCATATATTTT
cdr3_aa: CASSPGGNGNTIYF

j_call: TRBJ2-7
cdr3_length: 14
v_call: TRBV5-1
clone_size: NA
d_call: NA
cdr3_nt: TGCGCCAGCAACCAGGGAACTCCTACCTACGAGCAGTACTTC
cdr3_aa: CASNQGTPTYEQYF

j_call: TRBJ2-3
cdr3_length: 15
v_call: TRBV7-9
clone_size: NA
d_call: NA
cdr3_nt: TGTGCCAGCAGCTTAGTCGGCTTTAGCACAGATACGCAGTATTTT
cdr3_aa: CASSLVGFSTDTQYF

j_call: TRBJ1-1
cdr3_length: 12
v_call: TRBV30
clone_size: NA
d_call: NA
cdr3_nt: TGTGCCTGGAGTCCTACAGGAACTGAAGCTTTCTTT
cdr3_aa: CAWSPTGTEAFF

j_call: TRBJ2-2
cdr3_length: 15
v_call: TRBV5-1
clone_size: NA
d_call: NA
cdr3_nt: TGCGCCAGCAGCTTGGACAGCTATAACACCGGGGAGCTGTTTTTT
cdr3_aa: CASSLDSYNTGELFF

j_call: TRBJ1-2
cdr3_length: 11
v_call: TRBV6-1
clone_size: NA
d_call: NA
cdr3_nt: TGTGCCAGCAGTGACAGCTATGGCTACACCTTC
cdr3_aa: CASSDSYGYTF

j_call: TRBJ1-6
cdr3_length: 15
v_call: TRBV7-9
clone_size: NA
d_call: NA
cdr3_nt: TGTGCCAGCAGCCTAGTAACCGGCTATAATTCACCCCTCCACTTT
cdr3_aa: CASSLVTGYNSPLHF

j_call: TRBJ2-3
cdr3_length: 19
v_call: TRBV7-3
clone_size: few
d_call: TRBD2
cdr3_nt: TGTGCCAGCAGCTCCCCGCCGGGACTAGCGGGGGGTAGCGCAGATACGCAGTATTTT
cdr3_aa: CASSSPPGLAGGSADTQYF

j_call: TRBJ2-7
cdr3_length: 15
v_call: TRBV5-1
clone_size: NA
d_call: TRBD2
cdr3_nt: TGCGCCAGCAGCTCTGGGCGGGGGGCCTCCTACGAGCAGTACTTC
cdr3_aa: CASSSGRGASYEQYF

j_call: TRBJ1-2
cdr3_length: 15
v_call: TRBV7-8
clone_size: NA
d_call: TRBD1
cdr3_nt: TGTGCCAGCAGTCGGGTACTGAGGACAGGGGGAGGCTACACCTTC
cdr3_aa: CASSRVLRTGGGYTF

j_call: TRBJ2-5
cdr3_length: 14
v_call: TRBV18
clone_size: NA
d_call: NA
cdr3_nt: TGTGCCAGCTCACCAAAACCAGCGGAAGAGACCCAGTACTTC
cdr3_aa: CASSPKPAEETQYF

j_call: TRBJ1-4
cdr3_length: 17
v_call: TRBV5-4
clone_size: NA
d_call: NA
cdr3_nt: TGTGCCAGCAGCTTGGGAGGGGCAGGGGCTGACGGTGAAAAACTGTTTTTT
cdr3_aa: CASSLGGAGADGEKLFF

j_call: TRBJ1-2
cdr3_length: 13
v_call: TRBV5-1
clone_size: NA
d_call: NA
cdr3_nt: TGCGCCAGCAGGACAGCGACTAACTATGGCTACACCTTC
cdr3_aa: CASRTATNYGYTF

j_call: TRBJ2-7
cdr3_length: 15
v_call: TRBV5-1
clone_size: NA
d_call: TRBD1
cdr3_nt: TGCGCCAGCAGCGCTTCAGGGGACAGCTCCTACGAGCAGTACTTC
cdr3_aa: CASSASGDSSYEQYF

j_call: TRBJ1-5
cdr3_length: 12
v_call: TRBV28
clone_size: NA
d_call: NA
cdr3_nt: TGTGCCAGCAGTTTTGGTCGTCGGGGAGGTCGATTT
cdr3_aa: CASSFGRRGGRF

j_call: TRBJ2-7
cdr3_length: 13
v_call: TRBV11-3
clone_size: NA
d_call: NA
cdr3_nt: TGTGCCAGCACCTGGGGCCCCGCCTACGAGCAGTACTTC
cdr3_aa: CASTWGPAYEQYF

j_call: TRBJ2-7
cdr3_length: 14
v_call: TRBV30
clone_size: NA
d_call: TRBD1
cdr3_nt: TGTGCCTGGAGTTACGGACAGGGGGTCTACGAGCAGTACTTC
cdr3_aa: CAWSYGQGVYEQYF

j_call: TRBJ1-5
cdr3_length: 14
v_call: TRBV30
clone_size: NA
d_call: NA
cdr3_nt: TGTGCCTGGAGTGTACGCCTTAGCAATCAGCCCCAGCATTTT
cdr3_aa: CAWSVRLSNQPQHF

j_call: TRBJ1-5
cdr3_length: 13
v_call: TRBV29-1
clone_size: NA
d_call: NA
cdr3_nt: TGCAGCGTTGCCTTTCAGTGGGATCAGCCCCAGCATTTT
cdr3_aa: CSVAFQWDQPQHF

j_call: TRBJ2-3
cdr3_length: 14
v_call: TRBV14
clone_size: NA
d_call: NA
cdr3_nt: TGTGCCAGCAGCCAGAAGGGACACTCAGATACGCAGTATTTT
cdr3_aa: CASSQKGHSDTQYF

j_call: TRBJ1-2
cdr3_length: 12
v_call: TRBV3-1/TRBV3-2
clone_size: few
d_call: NA
cdr3_nt: TGTGCCAGCAGCCAAGGCAGGCAGGGCTACACCTTC
cdr3_aa: CASSQGRQGYTF

j_call: TRBJ2-1
cdr3_length: 15
v_call: TRBV27
clone_size: NA
d_call: NA
cdr3_nt: TGTGCCAGCAGTTTCCTGGTGGGGGCCTACAATGAGCAGTTCTTC
cdr3_aa: CASSFLVGAYNEQFF

j_call: TRBJ1-2
cdr3_length: 13
v_call: TRBV7-9
clone_size: NA
d_call: TRBD1
cdr3_nt: TGTGCCAGCAGCTCGGGGACAGTCTATGGCTACACCTTC
cdr3_aa: CASSSGTVYGYTF

j_call: TRBJ1-2
cdr3_length: 14
v_call: TRBV7-2
clone_size: NA
d_call: NA
cdr3_nt: TGTGCCAGCAGCTTGGGCGGCTCTAACTATGGCTACACCTTC
cdr3_aa: CASSLGGSNYGYTF

j_call: TRBJ1-4
cdr3_length: 15
v_call: TRBV6-5
clone_size: few
d_call: NA
cdr3_nt: TGTGCCAGCAGTCGCAGTTGGGGAGGGGATGAAAAACTGTTTTTT
cdr3_aa: CASSRSWGGDEKLFF

j_call: TRBJ1-1
cdr3_length: 14
v_call: TRBV6-2/TRBV6-3
clone_size: NA
d_call: NA
cdr3_nt: TGTGCCAGCAGTTACGGGACTGCGAACACTGAAGCTTTCTTT
cdr3_aa: CASSYGTANTEAFF

j_call: TRBJ2-3
cdr3_length: 14
v_call: TRBV9
clone_size: NA
d_call: NA
cdr3_nt: TGTGCCAGCAGCGTAGACCCAGGCACAGATACGCAGTATTTT
cdr3_aa: CASSVDPGTDTQYF

j_call: TRBJ1-1
cdr3_length: 14
v_call: TRBV30
clone_size: NA
d_call: NA
cdr3_nt: TGTGCCTGGAGTGGAGGGTGGGTGAACACTGAAGCTTTCTTT
cdr3_aa: CAWSGGWVNTEAFF

j_call: TRBJ1-3
cdr3_length: 16
v_call: TRBV5-1
clone_size: NA
d_call: NA
cdr3_nt: TGCGCCAGCAGCTCAACACAGGGAACGGTTGGAAACACCATATATTTT
cdr3_aa: CASSSTQGTVGNTIYF

j_call: TRBJ1-1
cdr3_length: 12
v_call: TRBV30
clone_size: NA
d_call: NA
cdr3_nt: TGTGCCTGGAGTGTAGGGGGTAGTCGAGCTTTCTTT
cdr3_aa: CAWSVGGSRAFF